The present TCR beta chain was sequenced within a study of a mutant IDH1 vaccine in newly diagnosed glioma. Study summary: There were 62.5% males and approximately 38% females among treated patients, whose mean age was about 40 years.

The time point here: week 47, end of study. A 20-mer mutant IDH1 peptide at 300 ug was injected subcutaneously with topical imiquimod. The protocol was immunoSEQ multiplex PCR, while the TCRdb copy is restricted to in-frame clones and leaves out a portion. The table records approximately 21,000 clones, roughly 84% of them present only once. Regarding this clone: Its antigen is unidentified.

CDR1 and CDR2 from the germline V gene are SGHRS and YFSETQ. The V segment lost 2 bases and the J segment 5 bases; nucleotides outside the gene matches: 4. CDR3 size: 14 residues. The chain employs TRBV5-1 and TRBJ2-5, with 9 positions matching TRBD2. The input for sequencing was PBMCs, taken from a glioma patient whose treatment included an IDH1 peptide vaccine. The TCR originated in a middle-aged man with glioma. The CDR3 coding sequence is TGCGCCAGCAGCTTTATAGCGGGAGAGGAGACCCAGTACTTC. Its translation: CASSFIAGEETQYF.